This T cell receptor (beta chain) comes out of a study of PD-L1 blockade in urothelial cancer. Overall study context: Researchers found blood samples held a median of approximately 150,000 T cells.

About this clone: Its specificity is not known.

Using immunoSEQ multiplex PCR, the repertoire was profiled, and TCRdb retains in-frame clones only, with some absent. The sample holds roughly 100,000 clones; less than 85% are singletons and the top ten take about 8.4%. The study's findings and limits: At 3 weeks on treatment, tumor-associated clones expanded more with durable benefit.

There are 16 residues in the CDR3. Germline assignment: CDR1 MNHNY and CDR2 SVGAGI (reference sequence). J lost 6 bases, V lost 6 bases, and 16 bases had no gene match. Time point reported: peripheral blood 6 weeks after treatment start. Locally advanced or metastatic urothelial carcinoma affected all patients. The study collected 1 to 8 samples per patient, pretreatment and on-treatment. The gene calls are TRBV6-6 and TRBJ1-2; 7 nucleotides agree with TRBD1. The sequencing here drew on PBMCs, taken around atezolizumab (anti-PD-L1) treatment. This receptor was taken from a man aged 65-85 years with urothelial cancer. CDR3 in amino acids: CASSTTPGQQRHGYTF. The DNA of the CDR3 is TGTGCCAGCAGCACAACCCCGGGACAGCAACGACATGGCTACACCTTC.